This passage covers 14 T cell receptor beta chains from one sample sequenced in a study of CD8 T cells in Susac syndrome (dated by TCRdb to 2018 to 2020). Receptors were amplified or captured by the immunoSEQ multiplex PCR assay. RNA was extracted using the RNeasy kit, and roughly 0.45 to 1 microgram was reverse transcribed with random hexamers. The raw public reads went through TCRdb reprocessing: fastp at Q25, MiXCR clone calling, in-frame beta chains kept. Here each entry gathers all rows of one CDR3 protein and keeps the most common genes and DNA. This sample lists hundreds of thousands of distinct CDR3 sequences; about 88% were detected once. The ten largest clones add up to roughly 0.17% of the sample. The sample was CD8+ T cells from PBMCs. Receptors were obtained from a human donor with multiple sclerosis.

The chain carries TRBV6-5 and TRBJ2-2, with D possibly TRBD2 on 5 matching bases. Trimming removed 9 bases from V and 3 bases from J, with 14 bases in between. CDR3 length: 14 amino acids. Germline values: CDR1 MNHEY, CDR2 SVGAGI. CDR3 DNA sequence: TGTGCCAGTGAGAGACGGCGGGACACCGGGGAGCTGTTTTTT. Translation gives CASERRRDTGELFF.

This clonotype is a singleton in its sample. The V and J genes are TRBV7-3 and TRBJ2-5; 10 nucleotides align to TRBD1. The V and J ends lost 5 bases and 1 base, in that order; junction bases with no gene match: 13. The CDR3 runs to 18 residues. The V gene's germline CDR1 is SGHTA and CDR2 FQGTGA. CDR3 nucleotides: TGTGCCAGCAGCCCCGGTCGGTTGGGGACAGGGGTCCAAGAGACCCAGTACTTC. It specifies CASSPGRLGTGVQETQYF.

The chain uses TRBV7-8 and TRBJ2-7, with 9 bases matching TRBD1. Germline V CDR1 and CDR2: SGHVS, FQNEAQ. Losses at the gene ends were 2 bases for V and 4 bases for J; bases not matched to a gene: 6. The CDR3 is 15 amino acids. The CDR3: CASSLRGTGWYEQYF. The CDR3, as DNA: TGTGCCAGCAGCTTACGTGGGACAGGGTGGTACGAGCAGTACTTC.

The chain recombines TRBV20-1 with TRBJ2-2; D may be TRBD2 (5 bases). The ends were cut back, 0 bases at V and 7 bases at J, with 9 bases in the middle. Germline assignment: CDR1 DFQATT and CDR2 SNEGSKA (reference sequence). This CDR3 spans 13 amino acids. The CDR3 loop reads CSARDWEFGELFF. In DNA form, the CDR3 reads TGCAGTGCTAGAGATTGGGAGTTCGGGGAGCTGTTTTTT.

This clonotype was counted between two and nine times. CDR3 bases: TGTGCCAGCAGCTGGGATAGAGAGACCCAGTACTTC. This sequence encodes CASSWDRETQYF. The chain uses TRBV6-1 and TRBJ2-5; no reliable D call. CDR3 length equals 12 residues. Germline CDR1 and CDR2: MNHNS and SASEGT. Trimming took off 6 bases at V and 4 bases at J, with 9 bases between the two ends.

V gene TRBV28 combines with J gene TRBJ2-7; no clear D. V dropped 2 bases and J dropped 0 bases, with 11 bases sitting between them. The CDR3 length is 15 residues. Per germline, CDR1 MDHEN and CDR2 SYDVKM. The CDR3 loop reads CASSLITDVSYEQYF. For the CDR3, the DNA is TGTGCCAGCAGTTTAATTACCGATGTCTCCTACGAGCAGTACTTC.

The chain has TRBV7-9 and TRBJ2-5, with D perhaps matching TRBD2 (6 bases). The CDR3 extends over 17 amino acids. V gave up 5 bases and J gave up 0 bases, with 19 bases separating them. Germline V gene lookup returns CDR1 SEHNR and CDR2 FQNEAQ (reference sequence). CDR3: CASSQGGESQYQETQYF. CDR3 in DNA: TGTGCCAGCAGCCAGGGCGGGGAATCTCAGTACCAAGAGACCCAGTACTTC.

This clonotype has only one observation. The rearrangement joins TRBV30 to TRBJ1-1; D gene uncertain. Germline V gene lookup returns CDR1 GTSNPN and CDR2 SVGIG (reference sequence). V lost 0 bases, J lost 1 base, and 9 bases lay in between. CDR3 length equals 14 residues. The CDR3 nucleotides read TGTGCCTGGAGTGTACTACCTACGAACACTGAAGCTTTCTTT. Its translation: CAWSVLPTNTEAFF.

This chain's CDR3 is CATSSAQAGLVGETQYF. The CDR3 DNA sequence: TGTGCCACCAGCAGCGCCCAAGCTGGGTTAGTGGGGGAGACCCAGTACTTC. The chain combines TRBV15 with TRBJ2-5, with no clear D. The CDR3 is 17 residues long. Between the trimmed V and J ends, which lost 3 bases and 5 bases, there was a span of 22 bases. CDR1 LNHNV and CDR2 YYDKDF come from the germline V gene (reference sequence).

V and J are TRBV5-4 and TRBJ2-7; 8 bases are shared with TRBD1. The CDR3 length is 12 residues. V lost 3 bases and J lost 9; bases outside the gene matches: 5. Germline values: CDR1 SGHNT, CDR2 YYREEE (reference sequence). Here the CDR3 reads CASSSPTGVQYF. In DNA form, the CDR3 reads TGTGCCAGCAGCTCCCCGACAGGGGTGCAGTACTTC.

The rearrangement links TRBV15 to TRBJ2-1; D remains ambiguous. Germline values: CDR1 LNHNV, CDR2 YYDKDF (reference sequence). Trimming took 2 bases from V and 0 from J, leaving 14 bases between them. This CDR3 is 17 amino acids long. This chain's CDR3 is CATSRPGSESSYNEQFF. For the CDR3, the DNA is TGTGCCACCAGCAGACCCGGGTCTGAGAGCTCCTACAATGAGCAGTTCTTC. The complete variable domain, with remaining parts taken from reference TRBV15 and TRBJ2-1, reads DAMVIQNPRYQVTQFGKPVTLSCSQTLNHNVMYWYQQKSSQAPKLLFHYYDKDFNNEADTPDNFQSRRPNTSFCFLDIRSPGLGDTAMYLCATSRPGSESSYNEQFFGPGTRLTVL.

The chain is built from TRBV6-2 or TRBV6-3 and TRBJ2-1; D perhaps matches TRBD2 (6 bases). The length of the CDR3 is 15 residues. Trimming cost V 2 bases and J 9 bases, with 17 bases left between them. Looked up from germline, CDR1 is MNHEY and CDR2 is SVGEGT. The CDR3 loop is CASSYENARDFEQFF. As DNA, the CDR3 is TGTGCCAGCAGTTACGAGAATGCCAGGGACTTTGAGCAGTTCTTC.

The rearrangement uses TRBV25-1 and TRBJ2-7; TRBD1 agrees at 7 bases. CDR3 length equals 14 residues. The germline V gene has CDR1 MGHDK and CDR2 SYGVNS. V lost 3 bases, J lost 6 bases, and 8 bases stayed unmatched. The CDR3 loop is CASSDDRVVREQYF. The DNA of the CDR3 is TGTGCCAGCAGTGATGACAGGGTGGTTCGCGAGCAGTACTTC.

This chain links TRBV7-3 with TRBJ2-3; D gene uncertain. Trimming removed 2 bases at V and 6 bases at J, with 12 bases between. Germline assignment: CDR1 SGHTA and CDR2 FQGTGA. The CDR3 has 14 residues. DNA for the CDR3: TGTGCCAGCAGCTTACTGGGCCTCGGGGATACGCAGTATTTT. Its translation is CASSLLGLGDTQYF.